These 30 T cell receptor beta chains were all obtained from the same sample, sequenced in a study of blood T cells in healthy people across ages. The use of a sample-barcoded 5' primer and a J-beta primer mix characterized a second PCR of 7 to 11 cycles. One entry per CDR3 protein, called by TCRdb with MiXCR from the 5' RACE reads. The table lists approximately 1.5 million distinct CDR3 sequences, 30% to 35% of them singletons. Material: blood. Receptor source: a woman in her thirties in good health.

This clonotype turned up a few times. As DNA, the CDR3 is TGCGCCAGCAGCCGACAGGGACAGGGGGAGGTGGCCACCGGGGAGCTGTTTTTT. This sequence encodes CASSRQGQGEVATGELFF. The V call is TRBV4-1, the J call TRBJ2-2; TRBD1 aligns across 11 bases. The CDR3 runs to 18 residues. V lost 4 bases and J lost 4; bases outside the gene matches: 11. Germline V lookup: CDR1 MGHRA, CDR2 YSYEKL.

The V gene is TRBV10-3, the J gene TRBJ2-3; D is possibly TRBD2 (7 bases). The V end was cut by 6 bases, the J end by 5 bases, with 18 bases between. The CDR3 is 15 amino acids. Germline lookup yields CDR1 ENHRY and CDR2 SYGVKD. In DNA form, the CDR3 reads TGTGCCATCAGGGGGGGGGCCAATGGGGGAGATACGCAGTATTTT. Translating gives CAIRGGANGGDTQYF.

This clonotype occurred once. The V gene is TRBV28, the J gene TRBJ2-1; 10 positions match TRBD2. Germline values: CDR1 MDHEN, CDR2 SYDVKM. This CDR3 is built from 15 residues. Trimming at V came to 8 bases and at J to 3 bases, leaving 7 bases not matched to a gene. CDR3 loop: CASRGSSGGYNEQFF. The CDR3 nucleotides are TGTGCCAGCCGGGGCTCTAGCGGGGGCTACAATGAGCAGTTCTTC.

This chain uses TRBV29-1 with TRBJ1-1, with 7 bases that match TRBD1. V dropped 6 bases and J dropped 4; count of bases not matched to a gene: 5. The germline V gene encodes CDR1 SQVTM and CDR2 ANQGSEA. There are 12 residues in the CDR3. The CDR3 here is CSVGTATTEAFF. The DNA for the CDR3 is TGCAGCGTCGGGACAGCGACCACTGAAGCTTTCTTT.

The genes are TRBV20-1 and TRBJ2-3; D remains unclear. In germline, CDR1 is DFQATT, CDR2 SNEGSKA (reference sequence). The CDR3 loop spans 14 amino acids. V lost 0 bases to trimming and J lost 2 bases, with 9 bases between them. The CDR3 region has the DNA TGCAGTGCTAGAGATCTGAGAAACACAGATACGCAGTATTTT. Translation: CSARDLRNTDTQYF.

CDR3 region: CASTLSARPGDTQYF. The CDR3 DNA reads TGTGCCAGCACCCTTTCCGCCCGGCCGGGCGATACGCAGTATTTT. The chain recombines TRBV5-5 with TRBJ2-3, with D unresolved. The CDR3 has 15 amino acids. Germline V gene data show CDR1 as SGHKS and CDR2 as YYEKEE (reference sequence). V was clipped by 6 bases and J by 6 bases, with 20 bases between them.

The V gene is TRBV7-2, the J gene TRBJ1-3, with a weak D call TRBD1 (5 bases). CDR1 is SGHTA and CDR2 is FQGNSA in the germline V gene. CDR3 length equals 15 residues. The V gene lost 2 bases and the J gene lost 2 bases, with 10 bases spanning the gap. The CDR3 sequence is CASSLRGRAGNTIYF. The CDR3 nucleotides read TGTGCCAGCAGCTTACGGGGACGGGCTGGAAACACCATATATTTT.

There are a few counts of this clonotype. The chain has TRBV7-9 and TRBJ2-1; TRBD2 agrees at 10 bases. Trimming at V came to 1 base and at J to 0 bases, leaving 12 bases not matched to a gene. Germline assignment: CDR1 SEHNR and CDR2 FQNEAQ (reference sequence). CDR3 length: 20 residues. CDR3 sequence reads: CASSLGWTSGNPGSYNEQFF. The CDR3 bases are TGTGCCAGCAGCTTAGGCTGGACTAGCGGAAACCCAGGCTCCTACAATGAGCAGTTCTTC.

Details on this clonotype: This CDR3 fails to terminate in the conserved phenylalanine or tryptophan, so it likely reflects a read error. The gene calls are TRBV3-1 and TRBJ2-1, with D possibly matching TRBD1 (6 bases). The CDR3 is 17 amino acids. In germline, CDR1 is LGHDT, CDR2 YNNKEL (reference sequence). The V and J ends lost 5 bases and 8 bases respectively, with 25 bases between them. CDR3 sequence: CASSSSIGQGSKYEQFC. DNA for the CDR3: TGTGCCAGCAGCTCCTCAATAGGGCAGGGGTCTAAGTATGAGCAGTTCTGC.

The table lists this clonotype with a few counts. As DNA, the CDR3 is TGTGCCAGCAGCCGCACAGGGGGCAACACCTACGAGCAGTACTTC. Its translation is CASSRTGGNTYEQYF. V usage is TRBV7-6 and J usage is TRBJ2-7, with TRBD1 matching 9 bases. Germline V gene sequence: CDR1 SGHVS, CDR2 FNYEAQ. Trimming removed 5 bases from V and 2 bases from J; junction bases left unmatched: 7. CDR3 size: 15 residues.

This clonotype occurred a few times. The chain carries TRBV2 and TRBJ1-1, with TRBD1 matching over 8 bases. This CDR3 comprises 13 residues. V was clipped by 6 bases and J by 4 bases; unmatched bases: 4. CDR1 and CDR2 from the germline V gene are SNHLY and FYNNEI. The CDR3 DNA reads TGTGCCAGCAGGACAGGGGAGGCCACTGAAGCTTTCTTT. It codes for CASRTGEATEAFF.

There are a few counts of this clonotype. This chain connects TRBV4-1 to TRBJ1-4; weak D call: TRBD1 (5 bases). The germline V gene has CDR1 MGHRA and CDR2 YSYEKL. Trimming took off 2 bases at V and 1 base at J, with 14 bases between the two ends. This CDR3 has 17 residues. The CDR3 bases are TGCGCCAGCAGCCAACCAAGCCCCGGGGGAACTAATGAAAAACTGTTTTTT. Its protein product is CASSQPSPGGTNEKLFF.

This clonotype was observed a few times. The genes are TRBV20-1 and TRBJ2-1; 8 nucleotides align to TRBD1. Germline values: CDR1 DFQATT, CDR2 SNEGSKA (reference sequence). Losses at the gene ends were 5 bases for V and 8 bases for J; bases not matched to a gene: 8. The CDR3 totals 13 residues. The CDR3 bases are TGCAGTGCTTCCCCGACAGGGGCGCATGAGCAGTTCTTC. Its translation: CSASPTGAHEQFF.

This clonotype was seen more than once but under ten times. The gene calls are TRBV7-6 and TRBJ2-1; TRBD2 agrees at 9 bases. Germline V gene data show CDR1 as SGHVS and CDR2 as FNYEAQ. Trimming at V came to 4 bases and at J to 3 bases, leaving 4 bases not matched to a gene. The CDR3 length is 15 residues. The CDR3 loop reads CASSSIAGVYNEQFF. CDR3 DNA sequence: TGTGCCAGCAGCTCTATAGCGGGAGTCTACAATGAGCAGTTCTTC.

To note about this clonotype: Sequence at one end of the junction differs from germline and may be a read error. V is TRBV4-1 and J is TRBJ2-6; possibly TRBD1 or TRBD2 for D (5 bases each). Germline CDR1 MGHRA, CDR2 YSYEKL. This CDR3 comprises 16 residues. Here the CDR3 reads CTSSQVGGSGANVLTF. The DNA of the CDR3 is TGCACCAGCAGCCAAGTTGGGGGTTCCGGGGCCAACGTCCTGACTTTC.

The table lists this clonotype with a few counts. This rearrangement joins TRBV10-3 to TRBJ2-7; TRBD2 might be the D (6 bases). Between the trimmed V and J ends, which lost 4 bases and 0 bases, there was a span of 7 bases. CDR1 and CDR2 from the germline V gene are ENHRY and SYGVKD. The CDR3 loop spans 13 amino acids. The DNA of the CDR3 is TGTGCCATCAGTGGACTAGTCTCCTACGAGCAGTACTTC. It translates to CAISGLVSYEQYF.

This clonotype was recorded a few times. This sequence joins TRBV6-2 or TRBV6-3 and TRBJ2-3, with TRBD2 as a possible D gene (6 bases). V lost 6 bases to trimming and J lost 4 bases, with 20 bases between them. CDR1 is MNHEY, CDR2 SVGEGT, per germline. CDR3 length: 16 residues. The CDR3 loop reads CASSSLGGPEADTQYF. The CDR3, as DNA: TGTGCCAGCAGCAGTCTGGGGGGACCAGAGGCAGATACGCAGTATTTT.

CDR3 sequence: CASSLRQTKNIQYF. The CDR3 DNA reads as TGTGCCAGCAGCTTACGACAAACCAAAAACATTCAGTACTTC. The chain uses TRBV11-1 and TRBJ2-4; D not certain. This CDR3 comprises 14 residues. Trimming removed 2 bases from V and 2 bases from J, with 7 bases in between. Germline V gives CDR1 SGHAT, CDR2 FQDESV (reference sequence).

This clonotype was found a few times. The genes are TRBV7-9 and TRBJ2-3, with D unclear. V gave up 6 bases and J gave up 3 bases, with 16 bases separating them. The CDR3 spans 15 residues. Germline V lookup: CDR1 SEHNR, CDR2 FQNEAQ (reference sequence). The CDR3 reads CASRNTSSRTDTQYF. CDR3 bases: TGTGCCAGCAGAAACACATCCTCAAGGACAGATACGCAGTATTTT.

V and J are TRBV28 and TRBJ2-5; D remains unclear. Trimming shortened V by 4 bases and J by 5 bases, and 14 bases separated the two germline ends. This CDR3 spans 14 amino acids. CDR1 MDHEN and CDR2 SYDVKM come from the germline V gene. CDR3 sequence reads: CASSSNEGRETQYF. CDR3 sequence (DNA): TGTGCCAGCAGTTCGAATGAAGGACGGGAGACCCAGTACTTC. The variable domain in full, completed from reference TRBV28 and TRBJ2-5, reads DVKVTQSSRYLVKRTGEKVFLECVQDMDHENMFWYRQDPGLGLRLIYFSYDVKMKEKGDIPEGYSVSREKKERFSLILESASTNQTSMYLCASSSNEGRETQYFGPGTRLLVL.

This clonotype came up a few times. The chain links TRBV5-1 to TRBJ2-1; TRBD2 aligns across 9 bases. Germline CDR1 is SGHRS and CDR2 is YFSETQ. The CDR3 totals 14 residues. J was trimmed by 3 bases and V by 7 bases; bases with no gene match: 5. The CDR3 DNA follows: TGCGCCAGCGGTAGCGGGAGTCGCTACAATGAGCAGTTCTTC. Encoded protein: CASGSGSRYNEQFF.

J is TRBJ1-1 and V is TRBV7-9; D is perhaps TRBD1 (5 bases). The CDR3 length is 14 residues. Trimming took off 7 bases at V and 6 bases at J, with 18 bases between the two ends. CDR1 is SEHNR, CDR2 FQNEAQ, per germline (reference sequence). In nucleotides, the CDR3 is TGTGCCAGCACCCACCCCCAGGGTACCCCTGAAGCTTTCTTT. Its translation: CASTHPQGTPEAFF.

This clonotype was observed a few times. V usage is TRBV20-1 and J usage is TRBJ1-1; D might be TRBD1 (5 bases). Germline V lookup: CDR1 DFQATT, CDR2 SNEGSKA (reference sequence). V lost 5 bases and J lost 6, with 13 bases in between. This CDR3 is 12 amino acids long. CDR3 nucleotides: TGCAGTGCTCTAGGAGGGGTTCCTGAAGCTTTCTTT. Its translation is CSALGGVPEAFF.

This clonotype has more than one count but fewer than ten. This chain links TRBV9 with TRBJ1-2, with 7 nucleotides matching TRBD1. Trimming at V came to 0 bases and at J to 6 bases, leaving 2 bases not matched to a gene. Germline CDR1 and CDR2: SGDLS and YYNGEE. This CDR3 has 13 residues. The CDR3, as DNA: TGTGCCAGCAGCGTAGAGGGGGCGGATGGCTACACCTTC. The encoded protein is CASSVEGADGYTF.

This clonotype showed up just a few times. V and J are TRBV6-6 and TRBJ2-7; tentatively, D is TRBD1 (5 bases). V was shortened by 0 bases and J by 5 bases, with 11 bases between the two germline ends. This CDR3 comprises 14 residues. Germline CDR1 reads MNHNY; CDR2 reads SVGAGI (reference sequence). The CDR3 sequence: CASSYSGALDEQYF. DNA of the CDR3: TGTGCCAGCAGTTACTCAGGGGCCCTAGACGAGCAGTACTTC.

This clonotype was recorded a few times. The chain employs TRBV20-1 and TRBJ2-7, with D uncertain. The germline gives CDR1 DFQATT, CDR2 SNEGSKA (reference sequence). CDR3 length: 13 residues. V lost 0 bases and J 2 bases, leaving 8 bases between the germline ends. Here the CDR3 reads CSARDPDPYEQYF. The CDR3 DNA is TGCAGTGCTAGAGACCCGGACCCCTACGAGCAGTACTTC.

This sequence joins TRBV3-1 and TRBJ1-2, with unresolved D. The CDR3 extends over 14 amino acids. From germline, CDR1 is LGHDT and CDR2 YNNKEL (reference sequence). V lost 2 bases and J lost 8, with 15 bases in between. CDR3 amino acids: CASSQSLPVEGYTF. CDR3 bases: TGTGCCAGCAGCCAATCCCTTCCCGTGGAGGGCTACACCTTC.

In its sample, this clonotype was seen a few times. The V call is TRBV4-1, the J call TRBJ2-7; the D call may be TRBD1 or TRBD2 (5 bases each). V shed 0 bases and J shed 4 bases, with 7 bases lying between them. Germline lookup yields CDR1 MGHRA and CDR2 YSYEKL. The CDR3 runs to 13 residues. The CDR3 DNA is TGCGCCAGCAGCCAAGAGGGGACGTACGAGCAGTACTTC. It specifies CASSQEGTYEQYF.

This clonotype was observed at least ten times. V is TRBV6-2 or TRBV6-3 and J is TRBJ2-5; 8 nucleotides line up with TRBD2. Germline-derived CDR1 and CDR2 are MNHEY and SVGEGT. Unmatched junction bases numbered 15, after V lost 7 bases and J lost 2 bases. CDR3 length: 17 amino acids. As DNA, the CDR3 is TGTGCCAGCATCCCCCGAGTAGCGGGGATTGGACAAGAGACCCAGTACTTC. Translating it yields CASIPRVAGIGQETQYF.

In this sample, this clonotype turned up a few times. The V call is TRBV20-1, the J call TRBJ2-5; D is possibly TRBD1 (7 bases). V shed 4 bases and J shed 5 bases, with 20 bases lying between them. Germline V gives CDR1 DFQATT, CDR2 SNEGSKA (reference sequence). This CDR3 comprises 15 residues. The chain's CDR3 is CSAKSAGTAQETQYF. DNA of the CDR3: TGCAGTGCTAAGAGCGCGGGGACAGCCCAGGAGACCCAGTACTTC.